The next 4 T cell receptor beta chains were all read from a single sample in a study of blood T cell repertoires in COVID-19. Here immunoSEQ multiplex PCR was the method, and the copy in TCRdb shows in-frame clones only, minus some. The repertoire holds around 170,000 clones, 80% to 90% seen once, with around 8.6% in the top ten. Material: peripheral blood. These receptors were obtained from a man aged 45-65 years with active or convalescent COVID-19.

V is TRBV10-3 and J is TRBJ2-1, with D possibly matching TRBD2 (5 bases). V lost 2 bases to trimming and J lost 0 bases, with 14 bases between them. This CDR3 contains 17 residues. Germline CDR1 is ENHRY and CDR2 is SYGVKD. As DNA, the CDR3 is TGTGCCATCAGTGAGGAGGAGCGGATAAGCTCCTACAATGAGCAGTTCTTC. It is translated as CAISEEERISSYNEQFF.

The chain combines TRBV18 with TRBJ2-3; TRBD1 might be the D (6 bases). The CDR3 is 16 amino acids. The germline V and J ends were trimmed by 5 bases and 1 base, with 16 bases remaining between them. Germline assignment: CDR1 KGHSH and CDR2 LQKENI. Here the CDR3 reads CASSLDRTKGTDTQYF. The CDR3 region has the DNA TGTGCCAGCTCATTGGACAGAACAAAGGGCACAGATACGCAGTATTTT.

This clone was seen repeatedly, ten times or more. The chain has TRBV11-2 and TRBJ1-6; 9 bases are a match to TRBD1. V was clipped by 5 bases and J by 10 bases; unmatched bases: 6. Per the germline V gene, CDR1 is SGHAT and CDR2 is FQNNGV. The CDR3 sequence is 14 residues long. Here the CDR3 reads CASSTGGEGSPLHF. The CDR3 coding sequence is TGTGCCAGCAGCACAGGGGGCGAAGGATCACCCCTCCACTTT.

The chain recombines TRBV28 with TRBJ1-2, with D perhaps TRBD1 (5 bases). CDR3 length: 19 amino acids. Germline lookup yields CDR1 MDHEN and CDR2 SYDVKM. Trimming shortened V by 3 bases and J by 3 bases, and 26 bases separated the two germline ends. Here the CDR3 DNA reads TGTGCCAGCAGTTTGGTATGGATCTTCGGGGGGGAAATGGACTATGGCTACACCTTC. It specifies CASSLVWIFGGEMDYGYTF.